A single sample gave rise to the 20 T cell receptor beta chains below, sequenced in a study of T cells in tuberculosis. The method was immunoSEQ multiplex PCR; TCRdb's version includes in-frame clones alone and lacks a portion of them. The table includes some 90,000 clones, just over 90% detected once. After thawing and overnight rest, PBMC were stained with GMM-loaded CD1B tetramer, viability dye and anti-CD3 for sorting. C32 glucose monomycolate from Rhodococcus equi was loaded onto the CD1B tetramers. Material for sequencing was CD1b-GMM tetramer-negative cells sorted from PBMCs. The receptors stem from an adult woman with latent tuberculosis.

This clone appeared a single time. J is TRBJ2-3 and V is TRBV2; D possibly corresponds to TRBD2 (6 bases). The CDR3 length is 17 residues. Trimming left V 3 bases short and J 2 bases short, with 18 bases between. Germline values: CDR1 SNHLY, CDR2 FYNNEI. This chain's CDR3 is CASSDASGLRYTDTQYF. The CDR3 DNA sequence: TGTGCCAGCAGTGATGCATCTGGACTACGATACACAGATACGCAGTATTTT. Looking up the rest from reference TRBV2 and TRBJ2-3 gives the full variable domain: EPEVTQTPSHQVTQMGQEVILRCVPISNHLYFYWYRQILGQKVEFLVSFYNNEISEKSEIFDDQFSVERPDGSNFTLKIRSTKLEDSAMYFCASSDASGLRYTDTQYFGPGTRLTVL.

The chain links TRBV6-6 to TRBJ1-5; no clear D gene. The germline V gene encodes CDR1 MNHNY and CDR2 SVGAGI (reference sequence). V was clipped by 6 bases and J by 4 bases, with 13 bases between them. There are 14 residues in the CDR3. In nucleotides, the CDR3 is TGTGCCAGCAGGCCCGAAGTTCGGAATCAGCCCCAGCATTTT. Protein sequence: CASRPEVRNQPQHF.

The chain links TRBV7-6 to TRBJ2-5; TRBD2 agrees at 11 bases. The CDR3 contains 18 residues. Germline lookup yields CDR1 SGHVS and CDR2 FNYEAQ. The V and J ends lost 0 bases and 4 bases, in that order; junction bases with no gene match: 10. This chain's CDR3 is CASSLAFSGGASRETQYF. CDR3 bases: TGTGCCAGCAGCTTAGCGTTTAGCGGGGGGGCCAGCAGAGAGACCCAGTACTTC.

The chain recombines TRBV30 with TRBJ1-1; D is possibly TRBD1 (6 bases). CDR1 is GTSNPN, CDR2 SVGIG, per germline (reference sequence). This CDR3 comprises 11 residues. V lost 5 bases, J lost 10 bases, and 14 bases lay in between. CDR3 sequence reads: CAWAGASRAFF. CDR3 in DNA: TGTGCCTGGGCGGGGGCGTCAAGAGCTTTCTTT. The whole variable domain, filled in from reference TRBV30 and TRBJ1-1, reads SQTIHQWPATLVQPVGSPLSLECTVEGTSNPNLYWYRQAAGRGLQLLFYSVGIGQISSEVPQNLSASRPQDRQFILSSKKLLLSDSGFYLCAWAGASRAFFGQGTRLTVV.

The chain couples TRBV6-1 to TRBJ2-7; the match to TRBD2 covers 13 bases. The CDR3 loop spans 15 amino acids. CDR1 and CDR2 from the germline V gene are MNHNS and SASEGT. The junction had 3 bases not matched to a gene; V was cut back by 5 bases and J by 2 bases. The CDR3 DNA is TGTGCCAGCAGTTGGACTAGCGGGGGAACCTACGAGCAGTACTTC. This gives the protein CASSWTSGGTYEQYF.

The chain joins TRBV7-9 to TRBJ2-1; 9 bases line up with TRBD2. J lost 6 bases, V lost 5 bases, and 17 bases had no gene match. The CDR3 contains 18 residues. Germline-derived CDR1 and CDR2 are SEHNR and FQNEAQ (reference sequence). The CDR3 nucleotides read TGTGCCAGCAGCACCAATAACGGCGGGGGGGCCTCTAGCAATGAGCAGTTCTTC. It encodes CASSTNNGGGASSNEQFF. Supplemented by reference TRBV7-9 and TRBJ2-1, the full variable domain reads DTGVSQNPRHKITKRGQNVTFRCDPISEHNRLYWYRQTLGQGPEFLTYFQNEAQLEKSRLLSDRFSAERPKGSFSTLEIQRTEQGDSAMYLCASSTNNGGGASSNEQFFGPGTRLTVL.

This rearrangement joins TRBV27 to TRBJ1-2, with 7 bases fitting TRBD1. The CDR3 length is 16 residues. Trimming removed 10 bases from V and 3 bases from J; junction bases left unmatched: 17. Germline-derived CDR1 and CDR2 are MNHEY and SMNVEV (reference sequence). In DNA form, the CDR3 reads TGTGCCACCCGAAAGAGGGGGCTCGGGGGGGACTATGGCTACACCTTC. Its translation is CATRKRGLGGDYGYTF.

The gene calls are TRBV27 and TRBJ1-6; 8 nucleotides agree with TRBD1. The CDR3 has 14 amino acids. V shed 6 bases, J shed 10 bases, and the junction held 8 bases outside the gene matches. Germline CDR1 MNHEY, CDR2 SMNVEV (reference sequence). The CDR3 reads CASSPGQGRSPLHF. The CDR3 DNA is TGTGCCAGCAGCCCTGGACAGGGACGATCACCCCTCCACTTT.

This clone was observed a few times. The chain couples TRBV18 to TRBJ1-2; possible D gene TRBD1, 5 bases. The V end was cut by 1 base, the J end by 5 bases, with 20 bases between. Germline lookup yields CDR1 KGHSH and CDR2 LQKENI. The CDR3 consists of 17 residues. CDR3 loop: CASSPQLGDGSHYGYTF. The CDR3, as DNA: TGTGCCAGCTCACCACAACTCGGGGACGGGAGTCATTATGGCTACACCTTC.

Notes on this clone: At one boundary the junction diverges from the germline segment, which might be a read error. J is TRBJ2-4 and V is TRBV14, with TRBD2 matching 15 bases. Per the germline V gene, CDR1 is SGHDN and CDR2 is FVKESK. This CDR3 comprises 21 residues. The CDR3 region has the DNA TGTGCCATCAGCCCCGACTCCAGGACTAGCGGGGGGGCCGTATCCAAAAACATTCAGTACTTC. Its translation is CAISPDSRTSGGAVSKNIQYF.

This chain links TRBV5-1 with TRBJ2-7, with 9 bases aligning to TRBD1. Germline V gives CDR1 SGHRS, CDR2 YFSETQ. J gave up 6 bases and V 4 bases, and 8 bases lay outside the gene matches. This CDR3 spans 14 amino acids. The CDR3 nucleotides are TGCGCCAGCAGCCAACGGACAGGGGTTCTCGAGCAGTACTTC. It encodes CASSQRTGVLEQYF.

The chain joins TRBV5-4 to TRBJ1-6; perhaps TRBD1 as D (6 bases). Germline V gives CDR1 SGHNT, CDR2 YYREEE (reference sequence). The CDR3 covers 15 residues. Trimming took off 1 base at V and 7 bases at J, with 12 bases between the two ends. The CDR3 loop is CASSLPGTTNSPLHF. The CDR3 DNA follows: TGTGCCAGCAGCTTGCCCGGGACAACAAATTCACCCCTCCACTTT.

This clone came up a few times. In DNA, the CDR3 is TGTGCCAGCAGCCTCGGGACTGGAGGCTACGAGCAGTACTTC. Translation: CASSLGTGGYEQYF. The rearrangement joins TRBV5-4 to TRBJ2-7, with D perhaps TRBD2 (6 bases). The V gene lost 4 bases and the J gene lost 3 bases, with 14 bases spanning the gap. Per the germline V gene, CDR1 is SGHNT and CDR2 is YYREEE (reference sequence). This CDR3 contains 14 residues. Using reference TRBV5-4 and TRBJ2-7 for the parts outside the CDR3, the full variable domain is ETGVTQSPTHLIKTRGQQVTLRCSSQSGHNTVSWYQQALGQGPQFIFQYYREEENGRGNFPPRFSGLQFPNYSSELNVNALELDDSALYLCASSLGTGGYEQYFGPGTRLTVT.

The rearrangement joins TRBV5-5 to TRBJ1-4; maybe TRBD1 (5 bases). V lost 2 bases to trimming and J lost 7 bases, with 15 bases between them. Germline V lookup: CDR1 SGHKS, CDR2 YYEKEE (reference sequence). The CDR3 totals 15 residues. The CDR3 protein is CASSFRGGQGEKLFF. The CDR3 nucleotides read TGTGCCAGCAGCTTTCGGGGAGGGCAGGGTGAAAAACTGTTTTTT.

V and J are TRBV5-4 and TRBJ2-1; 11 nucleotides match TRBD2. Germline CDR1 is SGHNT and CDR2 is YYREEE (reference sequence). This CDR3 spans 15 amino acids. Unmatched junction bases numbered 4, after V lost 4 bases and J lost 4 bases. This CDR3 reads CASSRTSGGYNEQFF. In DNA, the CDR3 is TGTGCCAGCAGCAGAACTAGCGGGGGTTACAATGAGCAGTTCTTC.

V and J are TRBV29-1 and TRBJ1-4, with 7 bases identical to TRBD1. Trimming cost V 6 bases and J 6 bases; bases outside gene matches: 1. Germline V gene sequence: CDR1 SQVTM, CDR2 ANQGSEA. This CDR3 is built from 11 residues. CDR3 sequence (DNA): TGCAGCGTCCAGGGGGATGAAAAACTGTTTTTT. This sequence encodes CSVQGDEKLFF.

The V gene is TRBV6-5, the J gene TRBJ2-7; 11 positions match TRBD1. V dropped 7 bases and J dropped 6; count of bases not matched to a gene: 5. The germline V gene has CDR1 MNHEY and CDR2 SVGAGI. The CDR3 runs to 13 residues. The chain's CDR3 is CASTRTGGGEQYF. The CDR3 DNA sequence: TGTGCCAGCACAAGGACAGGGGGCGGCGAGCAGTACTTC.

The chain recombines TRBV14 with TRBJ1-2; no definite D call. CDR3 size: 14 residues. CDR1 SGHDN and CDR2 FVKESK come from the germline V gene. V shed 0 bases and J shed 8 bases, with 13 bases lying between them. The CDR3 coding sequence is TGTGCCAGCAGCCAAGAGAGGAGGGTTAGCGGCTACACCTTC. This encodes CASSQERRVSGYTF.

This rearrangement joins TRBV4-2 to TRBJ2-3, with D uncertain. CDR3 length: 16 residues. Trimming stripped 3 bases from V and 2 bases from J, with 15 bases between. Germline V gene data show CDR1 as LGHNA and CDR2 as YNFKEQ. The CDR3 loop is CASSQVPTGITDTQYF. Here the CDR3 DNA reads TGTGCCAGCAGCCAGGTACCCACGGGTATCACAGATACGCAGTATTTT.

The chain is built from TRBV10-2 and TRBJ2-1; no clear D. Per the germline V gene, CDR1 is WSHSY and CDR2 is SAAADI. The length of the CDR3 is 14 residues. Trimming took 4 bases from V and 2 from J, leaving 9 bases between them. The CDR3 DNA follows: TGCGCCAGCAGTGTCGCAGAGGCCTACAATGAGCAGTTCTTC. Translating it yields CASSVAEAYNEQFF.